The 14 T cell receptor beta chains below were found in one sample sequenced in a study of blood T cells in healthy people across ages. A second about 6 to 11 cycle PCR used barcoded and J-beta primers. TCRdb passed the 5' RACE reads through MiXCR, listing each CDR3 protein once. The table shows some 900,000 distinct CDR3 sequences, with 29% occurring only once. The sequenced sample was blood. The receptors were gathered from a woman older than 75 in good health.

With regard to this clonotype: Possible read error: a much larger clone is one base away. The V call is TRBV6-5, the J call TRBJ2-1, with TRBD1 matching 12 bases. The end of the DNA fits TRBJ2-7 better, so the J call may be wrong. Germline-derived CDR1 and CDR2 are MNHEY and SVGAGI. The CDR3 loop spans 15 amino acids. For the CDR3, the DNA is TGTGCCAGCAGTCGCGGGACAGGGGGCTACAATGAGCAGTACTTC. Amino acids: CASSRGTGGYNEQYF.

This clonotype was counted only a few times. This rearrangement joins TRBV13 to TRBJ1-1; 10 nucleotides agree with TRBD1. The CDR3 loop spans 17 amino acids. Germline V CDR1 and CDR2: PRHDT, FYEKMQ (reference sequence). With V trimmed by 4 bases and J by 2 bases, 10 bases remained unmatched. CDR3 loop: CASSYLRDRGLNTEAFF. The CDR3 nucleotides are TGTGCCAGCAGCTATCTCCGGGACAGGGGCTTAAACACTGAAGCTTTCTTT.

This clonotype appeared a few times. The chain carries TRBV6-6 and TRBJ2-2; TRBD2 matches 7 bases. Germline lookup yields CDR1 MNHNY and CDR2 SVGAGI (reference sequence). The CDR3 totals 15 residues. The V gene end was trimmed by 2 bases and the J gene end by 1 base; junction bases not matched to a gene: 1. Here the CDR3 reads CASSYGGGNTGELFF. The DNA of the CDR3 is TGTGCCAGCAGTTACGGGGGGGGGAACACCGGGGAGCTGTTTTTT.

Ten or more counts support this clonotype. CDR3 amino acids: CASSGDRGRTNEKLFF. The CDR3 region has the DNA TGTGCCAGCAGCGGTGACAGGGGGAGAACTAATGAAAAACTGTTTTTT. The V and J genes are TRBV7-2 and TRBJ1-4, with 9 bases lining up with TRBD1. The germline gives CDR1 SGHTA, CDR2 FQGNSA. V was clipped by 5 bases and J by 1 base; unmatched bases: 5. CDR3 size: 16 residues.

This clonotype showed up just a few times. The chain joins TRBV9 to TRBJ2-4, with 7 positions matching TRBD2. The CDR3 extends over 14 amino acids. The ends lost 4 bases at V and 10 bases at J; junction bases unmatched: 11. The germline V gene encodes CDR1 SGDLS and CDR2 YYNGEE. The CDR3 sequence is CASSMGGESNIQYF. The CDR3 DNA sequence: TGTGCCAGCAGCATGGGAGGGGAGTCTAATATTCAGTACTTC.

In the case of this clonotype: Since a much larger clone is just one base distant, this may be a read error. The chain recombines TRBV28 with TRBJ2-4; tentative D call: TRBD1 (5 bases). The closer fit of TRBJ2-7 to the DNA end suggests the J call may be wrong. Germline V CDR1 and CDR2: MDHEN, SYDVKM. The CDR3 is made up of 13 amino acids. Written as DNA, the CDR3 is TGTGCCCGCGCTTCCCAGGGCATTTACGAGCAGTACTTC. It specifies CARASQGIYEQYF.

Regarding this clonotype: Just one base apart from a much larger clone, this may be a read error. This chain uses TRBV6-2 or TRBV6-3 with TRBJ2-7; unclear D gene. Germline CDR1 reads MNHEY; CDR2 reads SVGEGT. The CDR3 runs 14 residues. CDR3 in amino acids: CASSYVGLSCEQYF. CDR3 DNA sequence: TGTGCCAGCAGTTACGTAGGATTATCCTGCGAGCAGTACTTC.

Notes on this clonotype: A much larger clone differs by one base, so this may be a read error. The rearrangement links TRBV5-1 to TRBJ2-2, with D possibly matching TRBD2 (6 bases). Germline V lookup: CDR1 SGHRS, CDR2 YFSETQ. This CDR3 comprises 16 residues. The CDR3 nucleotides read TGCGCCAGCAGCTTGGTGGCTAGCTTCTCCACCGGGGGGCTGTTTTTT. Translation gives CASSLVASFSTGGLFF.

V gene TRBV7-2 combines with J gene TRBJ1-5; the match to TRBD1 covers 7 bases. CDR3 length: 15 amino acids. CDR1 is SGHTA and CDR2 is FQGNSA in the germline V gene. J was trimmed by 3 bases and V by 1 base; bases with no gene match: 3. The DNA for the CDR3 is TGTGCCAGCAGCTTAGAGACAGGGAACAATCAGCCCCAGCATTTT. Protein sequence: CASSLETGNNQPQHF.

The rearrangement joins TRBV4-2 to TRBJ1-6; D might be TRBD1 (5 bases). Germline V gives CDR1 LGHNA, CDR2 YNFKEQ. The CDR3 loop spans 15 amino acids. With 1 base removed from V and 9 bases from J, the gap between germline ends came to 13 bases. CDR3 loop: CASSQGDHGPSPLHF. The CDR3 nucleotides are TGTGCCAGCAGCCAAGGGGACCATGGACCTTCACCCCTCCACTTT.

The chain uses TRBV20-1 and TRBJ2-1; 7 positions agree with TRBD1. The J segment lost 1 base and the V segment lost 4 bases, leaving 22 bases of the junction unmatched. From germline, CDR1 is DFQATT and CDR2 SNEGSKA (reference sequence). CDR3 length: 20 amino acids. The CDR3 sequence: CSATRGLVGIMDRSYNEQFF. The CDR3 DNA reads as TGCAGTGCTACAAGGGGGCTAGTGGGGATCATGGACAGGTCCTACAATGAGCAGTTCTTC.

The V call is TRBV7-8, the J call TRBJ1-3; perhaps TRBD1 as D (5 bases). Germline V gene sequence: CDR1 SGHVS, CDR2 FQNEAQ. CDR3 length: 16 amino acids. The V end was cut by 2 bases, the J end by 2 bases, with 13 bases between. This CDR3 reads CASSLSGVVTGNTIYF. CDR3 coding DNA: TGTGCCAGCAGCTTATCGGGGGTTGTTACTGGAAACACCATATATTTT.

This clonotype was seen many times. V usage is TRBV20-1 and J usage is TRBJ2-1, with 11 bases lining up with TRBD1. The CDR3 contains 15 residues. Losses at the gene ends were 6 bases for V and 6 bases for J; bases not matched to a gene: 10. Germline CDR1 and CDR2: DFQATT and SNEGSKA (reference sequence). The CDR3 bases are TGCAGTGCCACGGGGGACAGGGGGAATATCAATGAGCAGTTCTTC. Translated, it gives CSATGDRGNINEQFF.

Many counts were recorded for this clonotype. V gene TRBV7-2 combines with J gene TRBJ2-3, with 12 bases identical to TRBD2. The V and J ends lost 3 bases and 5 bases, in that order; junction bases with no gene match: 12. CDR3 size: 18 residues. CDR1 is SGHTA and CDR2 is FQGNSA in the germline V gene. The CDR3 DNA follows: TGTGCCAGCAGCTTTACATCTAGCGGGGGGGCCCCTAAAGATACGCAGTATTTT. Protein: CASSFTSSGGAPKDTQYF. Together with reference TRBV7-2 and TRBJ2-3, the CDR3 gives the full variable domain: GAGVSQSPSNKVTEKGKDVELRCDPISGHTALYWYRQSLGQGLEFLIYFQGNSAPDKSGLPSDRFSAERTGGSVSTLTIQRTQQEDSAVYLCASSFTSSGGAPKDTQYFGPGTRLTVL.